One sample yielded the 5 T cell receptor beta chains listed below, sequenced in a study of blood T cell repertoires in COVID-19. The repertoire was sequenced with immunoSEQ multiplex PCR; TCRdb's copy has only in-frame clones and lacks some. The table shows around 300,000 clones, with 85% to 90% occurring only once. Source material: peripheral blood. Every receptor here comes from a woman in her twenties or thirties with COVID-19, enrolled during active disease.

The CDR3 reads CASSPGLAGDWNEQFF. The CDR3 bases are TGCGCCAGCAGCCCGGGACTAGCGGGAGACTGGAATGAGCAGTTCTTC. The chain has TRBV5-1 and TRBJ2-1; 14 bases are shared with TRBD2. The V gene end was trimmed by 4 bases and the J gene end by 7 bases; junction bases not matched to a gene: 7. Germline V gene lookup returns CDR1 SGHRS and CDR2 YFSETQ. This CDR3 region has 16 residues.

The CDR3 protein is CASRDRGWNTGELFF. In DNA form, the CDR3 reads TGTGCCAGCCGCGACAGGGGCTGGAACACCGGGGAGCTGTTTTTT. V usage is TRBV7-9 and J usage is TRBJ2-2; 8 bases are shared with TRBD1. The germline V gene has CDR1 SEHNR and CDR2 FQNEAQ (reference sequence). The J segment lost 1 base and the V segment lost 8 bases, leaving 6 bases of the junction unmatched. CDR3 size: 15 residues.

The CDR3 is CSASPSGFSNQPQHF. The CDR3 region has the DNA TGCAGTGCTAGTCCCAGCGGGTTTAGCAATCAGCCCCAGCATTTT. The chain recombines TRBV20-1 with TRBJ1-5; the D is unclear. The CDR3 is 15 residues long. CDR1 is DFQATT and CDR2 is SNEGSKA in the germline V gene (reference sequence). V gave up 3 bases and J gave up 0 bases, with 12 bases separating them.

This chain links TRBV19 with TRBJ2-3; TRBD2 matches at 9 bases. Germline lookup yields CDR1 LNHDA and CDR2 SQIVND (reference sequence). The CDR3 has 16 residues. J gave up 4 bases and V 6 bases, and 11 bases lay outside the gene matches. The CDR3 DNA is TGTGCCAGTAGCATTACAGCGGGAGGTGGCCCAGATACGCAGTATTTT. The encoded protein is CASSITAGGGPDTQYF.

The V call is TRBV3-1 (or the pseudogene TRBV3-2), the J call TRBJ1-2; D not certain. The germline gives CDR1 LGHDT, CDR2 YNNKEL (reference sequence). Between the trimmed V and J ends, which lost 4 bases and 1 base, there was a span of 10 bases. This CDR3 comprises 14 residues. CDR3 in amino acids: CASSPFGFNYGYTF. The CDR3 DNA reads TGTGCCAGCAGCCCGTTTGGCTTTAACTATGGCTACACCTTC.